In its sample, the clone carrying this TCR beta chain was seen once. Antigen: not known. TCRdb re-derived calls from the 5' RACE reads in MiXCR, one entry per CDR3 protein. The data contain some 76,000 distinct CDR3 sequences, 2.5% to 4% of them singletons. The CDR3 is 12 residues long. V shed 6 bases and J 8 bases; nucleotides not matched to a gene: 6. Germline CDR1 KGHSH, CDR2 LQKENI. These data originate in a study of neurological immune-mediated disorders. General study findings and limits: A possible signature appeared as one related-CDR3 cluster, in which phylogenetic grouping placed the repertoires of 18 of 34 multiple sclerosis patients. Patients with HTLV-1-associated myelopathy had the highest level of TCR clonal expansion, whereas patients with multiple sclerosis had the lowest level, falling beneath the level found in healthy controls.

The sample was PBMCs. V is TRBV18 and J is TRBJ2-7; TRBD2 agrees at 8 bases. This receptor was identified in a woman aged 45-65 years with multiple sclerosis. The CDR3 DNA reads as TGTGCCAGCTCGCCGGGAGGGGTGCAGCAGTACGTC. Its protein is CASSPGGVQQYV.